This TCR beta chain was recorded in a study of blood T cell repertoires in COVID-19. V was clipped by 3 bases and J by 6 bases; unmatched bases: 4. The germline CDR1 and CDR2 sequences are MRHNA and SNTAGT. The CDR3 is 14 amino acids. The table came from immunoSEQ multiplex PCR; TCRdb's copy has only in-frame clones and leaves some out. The sample records 150,000 or so clones, roughly 88% being singletons. The receptor was derived from a woman under 40 with acute COVID-19. The chain combines TRBV6-4 with TRBJ2-1; 8 bases line up with TRBD2. Sequencing was performed on PBMCs or T cells enriched from blood (not recorded which). The CDR3 DNA is TGTGCCAGCAGTGAAGCGGGAGAGAGCAATGAGCAGTTCTTC. Protein: CASSEAGESNEQFF.